The 28 T cell receptor beta chains reported below all come from one sample, sequenced in a study of cytomegalovirus exposure and HLA in healthy donors. The PCR had 60 Vbeta and 13 Jbeta primers. The assay was immunoSEQ multiplex PCR, and TCRdb's table has in-frame clones only and misses some. The table lists approximately 170,000 clones, 79% of them singletons. Source material: PBMCs. The receptors shown here come from a woman aged 50 to 65 in good health and CMV-seronegative.

The J gene is TRBJ1-5, the V gene TRBV10-3; D gene unclear. V was pared by 0 bases and J by 1 base, with 16 bases between. The CDR3 extends over 18 amino acids. The V gene's germline CDR1 is ENHRY and CDR2 SYGVKD. The CDR3 here is CAISESALGLSSNQPQHF. In DNA form, the CDR3 reads TGTGCCATCAGTGAGTCGGCTCTAGGTCTGTCGAGCAATCAGCCCCAGCATTTT.

This clone has only one observation. The genes are TRBV9 and TRBJ2-1, with D possibly matching TRBD2 (6 bases). Between the trimmed V and J ends, which lost 0 bases and 0 bases, there was a span of 16 bases. Germline V gene lookup returns CDR1 SGDLS and CDR2 YYNGEE. The CDR3 covers 18 residues. CDR3 region: CASSVGNSGLSSYNEQFF. The CDR3 nucleotides are TGTGCCAGCAGCGTAGGGAATAGCGGACTGAGCTCCTACAATGAGCAGTTCTTC.

The V gene is TRBV6-5, the J gene TRBJ2-7, with a possible D match to TRBD2 (6 bases). The V and J ends lost 7 bases and 2 bases respectively, with 15 bases between them. The CDR3 contains 14 residues. The germline CDR1 and CDR2 sequences are MNHEY and SVGAGI. The CDR3 here is CASNDGGAAYEQYF. The CDR3 coding sequence is TGTGCCAGCAACGACGGGGGTGCGGCCTACGAGCAGTACTTC.

This chain joins TRBV7-2 and TRBJ2-3, with TRBD2 as a possible D gene (5 bases). Germline CDR1 and CDR2: SGHTA and FQGNSA. Deletions cut 5 bases from V and 6 bases from J, with 18 bases between. There are 15 residues in the CDR3. CDR3 loop: CASSPSGGSYDTQYF. The CDR3 region has the DNA TGTGCCAGCAGCCCCAGCGGTGGTAGCTACGATACGCAGTATTTT.

This clone was recorded once. This sequence joins TRBV6-1 and TRBJ1-1, with 11 bases identical to TRBD1. This CDR3 spans 16 amino acids. Trimming removed 3 bases from V and 0 bases from J; junction bases left unmatched: 3. Germline CDR1 MNHNS, CDR2 SASEGT. CDR3 sequence reads: CASSEGQGGMNTEAFF. The CDR3 DNA reads as TGTGCCAGCAGTGAGGGACAGGGGGGGATGAACACTGAAGCTTTCTTT.

V usage is TRBV28 and J usage is TRBJ1-1; D is possibly TRBD1 (6 bases). Germline CDR1 is MDHEN and CDR2 is SYDVKM. The CDR3 totals 14 residues. Trimming shortened V by 5 bases and J by 4 bases, and 14 bases separated the two germline ends. The CDR3 loop is CASSPNRVFTEAFF. In DNA, the CDR3 is TGTGCCAGCAGTCCGAACAGGGTTTTCACTGAAGCTTTCTTT. The whole variable domain, filled in from reference TRBV28 and TRBJ1-1, reads DVKVTQSSRYLVKRTGEKVFLECVQDMDHENMFWYRQDPGLGLRLIYFSYDVKMKEKGDIPEGYSVSREKKERFSLILESASTNQTSMYLCASSPNRVFTEAFFGQGTRLTVV.

The CDR3 region is CASSLPSGGAHEQYF. The CDR3 DNA reads as TGTGCCAGCAGCTTACCTAGCGGGGGGGCCCACGAGCAGTACTTC. The J gene is TRBJ2-7, the V gene TRBV11-2; 12 nucleotides agree with TRBD2. J lost 5 bases, V lost 2 bases, and 4 bases had no gene match. The germline V gene has CDR1 SGHAT and CDR2 FQNNGV. The CDR3 runs 15 residues.

This chain connects TRBV6-4 to TRBJ1-5; a weak D match, TRBD1 (6 bases). The CDR3 covers 19 residues. Germline CDR1 reads MRHNA; CDR2 reads SNTAGT. V was pared by 2 bases and J by 1 base, with 21 bases between. The CDR3 DNA follows: TGTGCCAGCAGTGACCGGGGGGGGCACGCCCCTTGGAGCAATCAGCCCCAGCATTTT. It encodes CASSDRGGHAPWSNQPQHF.

The chain is built from TRBV28 and TRBJ2-3, with a weak D call TRBD1 (6 bases). Germline CDR1 and CDR2: MDHEN and SYDVKM. The CDR3 has 13 amino acids. The V end lost 3 bases, the J end lost 5 bases, and 9 bases lay between the germline ends. The CDR3 nucleotides read TGTGCCAGCAGTTTCAGGGGTGAAGATACGCAGTATTTT. Encoded protein: CASSFRGEDTQYF.

The chain's CDR3 is CASSPDIYSGNTIYF. DNA of the CDR3: TGTGCCAGCAGCCCCGACATCTACTCTGGAAACACCATATATTTT. This chain joins TRBV5-5 and TRBJ1-3, with D unresolved. With 4 bases removed from V and 0 bases from J, the gap between germline ends came to 11 bases. Germline lookup yields CDR1 SGHKS and CDR2 YYEKEE (reference sequence). This CDR3 has 15 residues.

A word on this clone: Additional DNA sequences in this sample encode the identical CDR3. CDR3: CASSVGPVTSGSYEQYF. Here the CDR3 DNA reads TGTGCCAGCAGCGTAGGGCCGGTCACTAGCGGTTCCTACGAGCAGTACTTC. J is TRBJ2-7 and V is TRBV9, with 8 bases lining up with TRBD2. CDR3 length equals 17 residues. V was clipped by 0 bases and J by 1 base; unmatched bases: 9. Germline CDR1 SGDLS, CDR2 YYNGEE.

About this clone: One end of the junction does not line up with germline, which may come from a read error. The V gene is TRBV7-9, the J gene TRBJ2-3; 9 nucleotides align to TRBD1. The germline V gene has CDR1 SEHNR and CDR2 FQNEAQ (reference sequence). The CDR3 covers 16 residues. CDR3 sequence: CSSRGTGRVGTDTQYF. In DNA form, the CDR3 reads TGTTCCAGCCGGGGGACAGGGAGGGTTGGCACAGATACGCAGTATTTT.

This chain joins TRBV25-1 and TRBJ2-1, with 7 bases identical to TRBD2. The V gene end was trimmed by 3 bases and the J gene end by 3 bases; junction bases not matched to a gene: 11. CDR1 is MGHDK and CDR2 is SYGVNS in the germline V gene. The CDR3 contains 17 residues. CDR3 nucleotides: TGTGCCAGCAGTGACCCTCGGGGCGCGGGGGTCTACAATGAGCAGTTCTTC. Its protein product is CASSDPRGAGVYNEQFF.

Only one count was recorded for this clone. The chain is built from TRBV18 and TRBJ2-5; D call uncertain. The CDR3 runs to 13 residues. V was pared by 3 bases and J by 3 bases, with 8 bases between. The germline CDR1 and CDR2 sequences are KGHSH and LQKENI. The CDR3 loop reads CASSPMSEETQYF. The DNA of the CDR3 is TGTGCCAGCTCACCTATGTCAGAAGAGACCCAGTACTTC. The full variable domain, in which reference TRBV18 and TRBJ2-5 provide the parts outside the CDR3, is NAGVMQNPRHLVRRRGQEARLRCSPMKGHSHVYWYRQLPEEGLKFMVYLQKENIIDESGMPKERFSAEFPKEGPSILRIQQVVRGDSAAYFCASSPMSEETQYFGPGTRLLVL.

This clone was found a few times. This chain joins TRBV4-3 and TRBJ2-7; TRBD2 matches at 11 bases. The germline gives CDR1 LGHNA, CDR2 YSLEER. This CDR3 comprises 16 residues. V trimming: 2 bases; J trimming: 6 bases; junction bases outside the gene matches: 9. The CDR3 region is CASSQTLGGTSGEQYF. The CDR3 region has the DNA TGCGCCAGCAGCCAAACCCTCGGAGGGACTAGCGGCGAGCAGTACTTC.

The chain employs TRBV28 and TRBJ2-5; D possibly corresponds to TRBD2 (5 bases). The CDR3 spans 14 residues. Germline lookup yields CDR1 MDHEN and CDR2 SYDVKM. The V and J ends lost 6 bases and 5 bases respectively, with 16 bases between them. The CDR3 DNA sequence: TGTGCCAGCAGGCACACTAGGGTGGGGGAGACCCAGTACTTC. Its protein is CASRHTRVGETQYF.

The chain combines TRBV6-6 with TRBJ2-7; D gene unclear. CDR1 and CDR2 from the germline V gene are MNHNY and SVGAGI (reference sequence). The CDR3 has 14 amino acids. Deletions cut 4 bases from V and 6 bases from J, with 16 bases between. The CDR3 DNA reads as TGTGCCAGCAGTTCGGGTCTTAATGAGGCCGAGCAGTACTTC. This encodes CASSSGLNEAEQYF.

The CDR3 reads CAWSVLKFQETQYF. CDR3 coding DNA: TGTGCCTGGAGTGTACTTAAGTTCCAAGAGACCCAGTACTTC. The rearrangement uses TRBV30 and TRBJ2-5; D is undetermined. The CDR3 extends over 14 amino acids. Trimming pared 0 bases from V and 1 base from J, leaving 9 bases between. Germline CDR1 is GTSNPN and CDR2 is SVGIG (reference sequence). Based on the CDR3 plus reference TRBV30 and TRBJ2-5, the full variable domain is SQTIHQWPATLVQPVGSPLSLECTVEGTSNPNLYWYRQAAGRGLQLLFYSVGIGQISSEVPQNLSASRPQDRQFILSSKKLLLSDSGFYLCAWSVLKFQETQYFGPGTRLLVL.

This CDR3 reads CATSRQLQDEQFF. The CDR3 bases are TGTGCCACCAGCAGGCAGCTACAGGATGAGCAGTTCTTC. V gene TRBV15 combines with J gene TRBJ2-1, with D possibly matching TRBD1 (5 bases). The V gene's germline CDR1 is LNHNV and CDR2 YYDKDF (reference sequence). V dropped 3 bases and J dropped 8 bases, with 11 bases sitting between them. The CDR3 consists of 13 residues.

The chain carries TRBV18 and TRBJ2-5, with a weak D call TRBD1 (6 bases). The CDR3 length is 15 residues. Trimming took off 3 bases at V and 3 bases at J, with 14 bases between the two ends. In germline, CDR1 is KGHSH, CDR2 LQKENI. CDR3 DNA sequence: TGTGCCAGCTCACCCTCCGGGACACCCAAAGAGACCCAGTACTTC. This gives the protein CASSPSGTPKETQYF.

The rearrangement joins TRBV19 to TRBJ1-5, with D unclear. V was clipped by 6 bases and J by 2 bases, with 11 bases between them. Looked up from germline, CDR1 is LNHDA and CDR2 is SQIVND (reference sequence). The CDR3 extends over 14 amino acids. DNA for the CDR3: TGTGCCAGTAGGCCTTGGGAGGGCAATCAGCCCCAGCATTTT. Translating gives CASRPWEGNQPQHF.

A few counts support this clone. The chain carries TRBV15 and TRBJ2-5; D not resolved. Germline-derived CDR1 and CDR2 are LNHNV and YYDKDF (reference sequence). V lost 9 bases, J lost 2 bases, and 13 bases lay in between. The CDR3 has 13 amino acids. The DNA of the CDR3 is TGTGCCACTCGCCCCCGGGTGCAAGAGACCCAGTACTTC. Protein sequence: CATRPRVQETQYF.

This chain links TRBV29-1 with TRBJ1-4; D possibly corresponds to TRBD1 (5 bases). The germline CDR1 and CDR2 sequences are SQVTM and ANQGSEA. V lost 4 bases to trimming and J lost 7 bases, with 10 bases between them. This CDR3 contains 12 residues. CDR3 bases: TGCAGCGTTGTGGGGGGACGTGAAAAACTGTTTTTT. Translating it yields CSVVGGREKLFF.

The chain carries TRBV4-3 and TRBJ1-2, with TRBD1 matching over 10 bases. Germline CDR1 and CDR2: LGHNA and YSLEER. J gave up 8 bases and V 0 bases, and 6 bases lay outside the gene matches. This CDR3 contains 15 residues. CDR3 protein: CASSQDPGDRGGYTF. The CDR3 nucleotides are TGCGCCAGCAGCCAAGATCCAGGGGACAGGGGAGGCTACACCTTC.

The chain is built from TRBV20-1 and TRBJ2-7; D ambiguous. CDR3 size: 11 residues. Per the germline V gene, CDR1 is DFQATT and CDR2 is SNEGSKA (reference sequence). The V and J ends lost 6 bases and 4 bases respectively, with 10 bases between them. The CDR3 region is CSAAPGYEQYF. The CDR3 DNA is TGCAGTGCAGCCCCCGGTTACGAGCAGTACTTC.

This chain joins TRBV7-9 and TRBJ1-1; TRBD1 is a possible D gene (6 bases). Germline V CDR1 and CDR2: SEHNR, FQNEAQ (reference sequence). This CDR3 region has 17 residues. With 4 bases removed from V and 5 bases from J, the gap between germline ends came to 23 bases. CDR3 in DNA: TGTGCCAGCAGCTCGATTAACTCCTTACAGGGTCTAACTGAAGCTTTCTTT. Protein product: CASSSINSLQGLTEAFF.

V gene TRBV7-9 combines with J gene TRBJ2-7; 12 bases align to TRBD1. V lost 2 bases to trimming and J lost 5 bases; unmatched junction nucleotides: 7. The CDR3 totals 16 residues. Looked up from germline, CDR1 is SEHNR and CDR2 is FQNEAQ (reference sequence). The CDR3 sequence is CASSLMGQGAKNEQYF. The CDR3 DNA follows: TGTGCCAGCAGCTTAATGGGACAGGGGGCCAAGAACGAGCAGTACTTC.

A few counts support this clone. The J gene is TRBJ2-3, the V gene TRBV5-1; a weak D match, TRBD2 (5 bases). Germline V gene data show CDR1 as SGHRS and CDR2 as YFSETQ. V shed 4 bases and J shed 3 bases, with 15 bases lying between them. CDR3 size: 15 residues. CDR3 in amino acids: CASSLRVGPTDTQYF. The CDR3 coding sequence is TGCGCCAGCAGCCTGAGGGTGGGCCCAACAGATACGCAGTATTTT.